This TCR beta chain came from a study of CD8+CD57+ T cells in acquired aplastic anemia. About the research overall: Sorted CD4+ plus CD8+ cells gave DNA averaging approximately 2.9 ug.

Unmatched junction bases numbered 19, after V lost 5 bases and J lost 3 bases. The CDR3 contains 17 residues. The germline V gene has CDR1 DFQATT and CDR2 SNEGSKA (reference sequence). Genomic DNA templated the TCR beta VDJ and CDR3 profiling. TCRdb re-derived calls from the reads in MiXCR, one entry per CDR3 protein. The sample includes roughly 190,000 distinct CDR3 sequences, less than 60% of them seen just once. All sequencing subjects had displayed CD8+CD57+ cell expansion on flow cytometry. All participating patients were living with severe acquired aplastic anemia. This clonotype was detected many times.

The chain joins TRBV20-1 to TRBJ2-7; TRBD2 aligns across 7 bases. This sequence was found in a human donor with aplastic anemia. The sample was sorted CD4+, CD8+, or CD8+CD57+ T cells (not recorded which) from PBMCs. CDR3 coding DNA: TGCAGTGCTGAGCGGCCGGGGGTGGGGAGGGCCCTCTACGAGCAGTACTTC. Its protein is CSAERPGVGRALYEQYF.